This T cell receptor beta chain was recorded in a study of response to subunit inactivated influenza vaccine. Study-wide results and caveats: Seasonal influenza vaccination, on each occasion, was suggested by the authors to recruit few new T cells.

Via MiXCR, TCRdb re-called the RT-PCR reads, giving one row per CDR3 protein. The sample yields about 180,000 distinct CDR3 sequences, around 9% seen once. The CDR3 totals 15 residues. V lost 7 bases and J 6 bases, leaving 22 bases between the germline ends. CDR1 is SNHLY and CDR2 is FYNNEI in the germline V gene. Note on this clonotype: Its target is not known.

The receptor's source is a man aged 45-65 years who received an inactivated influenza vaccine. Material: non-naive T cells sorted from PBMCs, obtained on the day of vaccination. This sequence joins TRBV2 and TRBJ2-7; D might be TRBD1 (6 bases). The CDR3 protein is CASKEGQSWSGEQYF. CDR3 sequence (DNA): TGTGCCAGCAAAGAGGGACAATCTTGGTCGGGCGAGCAGTACTTC.